This T cell receptor beta chain came from a study of blood T cells in healthy people across ages. About the study: Capture by template switching was about one barcoded beta molecule per two T cells.

CDR1 and CDR2 (germline): MNHEY, SMNVEV (reference sequence). This CDR3 has 16 amino acids. The V and J ends lost 5 bases and 2 bases, in that order; junction bases with no gene match: 5. With regard to this clonotype: Its specificity is not known.

Study-wide results and caveats: Unknown donor CMV status possibly confounded expanded clonotype changes. Diversity of TCR beta per million T cells declined in a roughly linear way with age.

Sample-barcoded 5' priming and a J-beta primer mix drove a second PCR of 7 to 11 cycles. Each cDNA molecule, via a template-switch adaptor with 12 random nucleotides, was tagged. TCRdb called the 5' RACE reads again in MiXCR, with one record for every CDR3 protein. The table records about 580,000 distinct CDR3 sequences, more than 45% of them present only once. The sequence derives from an elderly man in good health. V and J are TRBV27 and TRBJ2-5; 13 bases align to TRBD2. The specimen was blood. In nucleotides, the CDR3 is TGTGCCAGCAGTCCCCGGGGACTAGCGGGGCAAGAGACCCAGTACTTC. Residues: CASSPRGLAGQETQYF.